The 24 T cell receptor beta chains below all came from one sample that was sequenced in a study of blood T cell repertoires in COVID-19. Sequenced by immunoSEQ multiplex PCR; TCRdb stores in-frame clones only, minus some. This table holds just under 350,000 clones, about nine tenths found once. The sequencing sample was made of peripheral blood. Receptor source: a woman aged 70-85 years with COVID-19, enrolled during active disease.

This clone appeared once. The chain couples TRBV28 to TRBJ1-2, with 7 positions matching TRBD1. CDR3 length: 12 amino acids. The germline CDR1 and CDR2 sequences are MDHEN and SYDVKM. V lost 9 bases and J lost 4; bases outside the gene matches: 5. This CDR3 reads CASYTGVYGYTF. CDR3 bases: TGTGCCAGTTATACAGGGGTCTATGGCTACACCTTC.

The chain employs TRBV29-1 and TRBJ2-3; 12 bases agree with TRBD1. This CDR3 spans 14 amino acids. V lost 4 bases, J lost 3 bases, and 2 bases stayed unmatched. Germline assignment: CDR1 SQVTM and CDR2 ANQGSEA. CDR3 sequence: CSVAGQGATDTQYF. The CDR3 coding sequence is TGCAGCGTTGCGGGACAGGGGGCTACAGATACGCAGTATTTT.

This clone was counted once. V gene TRBV30 combines with J gene TRBJ1-4; weak D call: TRBD1 (5 bases). V lost 2 bases and J 7 bases, leaving 14 bases between the germline ends. This CDR3 is built from 14 residues. Germline V gene lookup returns CDR1 GTSNPN and CDR2 SVGIG (reference sequence). The CDR3: CAWSPRGGVEKLFF. The CDR3 nucleotides read TGTGCCTGGAGTCCTCGGGGGGGGGTTGAAAAACTGTTTTTT.

The V call is TRBV18, the J call TRBJ1-3; TRBD1 is a possible D gene (5 bases). The CDR3 loop spans 16 amino acids. The V gene's germline CDR1 is KGHSH and CDR2 LQKENI. Trimming cost V 3 bases and J 1 base, with 13 bases left between them. The CDR3, as DNA: TGTGCCAGCTCACCTTCGCGGGGCTTGTCTGGAAACACCATATATTTT. Its protein product is CASSPSRGLSGNTIYF. The variable domain in full, with the rest retrieved from reference TRBV18 and TRBJ1-3, is NAGVMQNPRHLVRRRGQEARLRCSPMKGHSHVYWYRQLPEEGLKFMVYLQKENIIDESGMPKERFSAEFPKEGPSILRIQQVVRGDSAAYFCASSPSRGLSGNTIYFGEGSWLTVV.

The rearrangement joins TRBV10-3 to TRBJ1-1; D is possibly TRBD1 (6 bases). The V gene lost 6 bases and the J gene lost 1 base, with 12 bases spanning the gap. The CDR3 is 14 amino acids. Germline values: CDR1 ENHRY, CDR2 SYGVKD. CDR3 sequence (DNA): TGTGCCATCAGCCGACAGGAATCGAACACTGAAGCTTTCTTT. Residues: CAISRQESNTEAFF.

This clone is a singleton in its sample. The J gene is TRBJ2-1, the V gene TRBV7-2, with TRBD1 matching 7 bases. The CDR3 is 14 amino acids. Germline trimming cut 5 bases from V and 7 bases from J; bases unmatched to any gene: 8. The germline V gene encodes CDR1 SGHTA and CDR2 FQGNSA. CDR3 protein: CASSLDRVGNEQFF. In nucleotides, the CDR3 is TGTGCCAGCAGCCTCGACAGGGTTGGTAATGAGCAGTTCTTC.

A single count supports this clone. This chain links TRBV7-2 with TRBJ1-4; 7 bases are a match to TRBD1. The CDR3 contains 15 residues. CDR1 is SGHTA, CDR2 FQGNSA, per germline. Trimming removed 3 bases from V and 7 bases from J; junction bases left unmatched: 8. CDR3 sequence (DNA): TGTGCCAGCAGCTTGACAGGGCAGGAAAGTGAAAAACTGTTTTTT. It yields the protein CASSLTGQESEKLFF.

This clone was detected once. The chain couples TRBV11-2 to TRBJ2-1; TRBD2 matches 7 bases. Germline V lookup: CDR1 SGHAT, CDR2 FQNNGV. V shed 0 bases and J 3 bases; nucleotides not matched to a gene: 2. This CDR3 is 15 amino acids long. The CDR3 spells CASSLDLAVYNEQFF. The CDR3 DNA reads TGTGCCAGCAGCTTAGATCTAGCGGTCTACAATGAGCAGTTCTTC.

This chain joins TRBV15 and TRBJ1-2, with D uncertain. Trimming stripped 0 bases from V and 6 bases from J, with 8 bases between. The CDR3 has 13 residues. Looked up from germline, CDR1 is LNHNV and CDR2 is YYDKDF (reference sequence). The CDR3 protein is CATSRDDNHGYTF. In DNA, the CDR3 is TGTGCCACCAGCAGAGATGACAACCATGGCTACACCTTC. The whole variable domain, remainder taken from reference TRBV15 and TRBJ1-2, is DAMVIQNPRYQVTQFGKPVTLSCSQTLNHNVMYWYQQKSSQAPKLLFHYYDKDFNNEADTPDNFQSRRPNTSFCFLDIRSPGLGDTAMYLCATSRDDNHGYTFGSGTRLTVV.

This clone was detected a few times. V gene TRBV6-5 combines with J gene TRBJ1-5; 7 bases are a match to TRBD1. The CDR3 runs to 13 residues. Germline CDR1 and CDR2: MNHEY and SVGAGI. V gave up 8 bases and J gave up 4 bases; unmatched junction bases: 5. The CDR3 loop reads CASLTGPNQPQHF. The CDR3 nucleotides read TGTGCCAGCCTGACAGGGCCTAATCAGCCCCAGCATTTT.

The chain carries TRBV4-1 and TRBJ1-5; D remains unclear. Trimming stripped 6 bases from V and 0 bases from J, with 12 bases between. The CDR3 loop spans 15 amino acids. Germline V CDR1 and CDR2: MGHRA, YSYEKL. CDR3 loop: CASSSRFLSNQPQHF. The CDR3 DNA follows: TGCGCCAGCAGTTCCAGGTTCCTTAGCAATCAGCCCCAGCATTTT.

The chain has TRBV19 and TRBJ1-1; 7 bases match TRBD1. The CDR3 covers 15 residues. The germline gives CDR1 LNHDA, CDR2 SQIVND (reference sequence). V was pared by 0 bases and J by 4 bases, with 5 bases of the junction left unmatched. Here the CDR3 reads CASSIETGAVTEAFF. CDR3 DNA sequence: TGTGCCAGTAGTATAGAAACAGGGGCGGTCACTGAAGCTTTCTTT.

This clone was observed a few times. The CDR3 sequence: CASKQGSGNTIYF. As DNA, the CDR3 is TGTGCCAGCAAACAGGGCTCTGGAAACACCATATATTTT. The genes are TRBV2 and TRBJ1-3; D possibly corresponds to TRBD1 (6 bases). The CDR3 is made up of 13 amino acids. Germline values: CDR1 SNHLY, CDR2 FYNNEI. Between the trimmed V and J ends, which lost 7 bases and 0 bases, there was a span of 7 bases.

The rearrangement uses TRBV3-1 (or the pseudogene TRBV3-2) and TRBJ2-5; D uncertain. Germline V CDR1 and CDR2: LGHDT, YNNKEL (reference sequence). CDR3 length equals 14 residues. With 1 base removed from V and 6 bases from J, the gap between germline ends came to 12 bases. The CDR3 here is CASSQGPTPKTQYF. Written as DNA, the CDR3 is TGTGCCAGCAGCCAAGGGCCCACCCCAAAGACCCAGTACTTC.

This clone was seen more than once but under ten times. This chain uses TRBV5-8 with TRBJ2-1; TRBD2 might be the D (5 bases). CDR3 length: 13 amino acids. V lost 3 bases and J 4 bases, leaving 8 bases between the germline ends. The germline V gene encodes CDR1 SGHTS and CDR2 YDEGEE. CDR3 residues: CASSSGDYNEQFF. CDR3 DNA sequence: TGTGCCAGCAGCTCCGGGGATTACAATGAGCAGTTCTTC. The variable domain in full, completed from reference TRBV5-8 and TRBJ2-1, reads EAGVTQSPTHLIKTRGQQATLRCSPISGHTSVYWYQQALGLGLQFLLWYDEGEERNRGNFPPRFSGRQFPNYSSELNVNALELEDSALYLCASSSGDYNEQFFGPGTRLTVL.

The sample holds one count of this clone. V usage is TRBV9 and J usage is TRBJ2-5; 12 bases map to TRBD2. J was trimmed by 4 bases and V by 4 bases; bases with no gene match: 5. There are 15 residues in the CDR3. Looked up from germline, CDR1 is SGDLS and CDR2 is YYNGEE. The CDR3 here is CASSCPGLAGETQYF. The CDR3 DNA is TGTGCCAGCAGCTGCCCGGGACTAGCGGGAGAGACCCAGTACTTC.

This clone was seen once. The chain combines TRBV7-9 with TRBJ1-2; TRBD1 matches 7 bases. CDR1 SEHNR and CDR2 FQNEAQ come from the germline V gene (reference sequence). V dropped 5 bases and J dropped 2; count of bases not matched to a gene: 8. The CDR3 totals 15 residues. The CDR3: CASSPTGVANYGYTF. The CDR3 nucleotides read TGTGCCAGCAGCCCAACAGGGGTGGCGAACTATGGCTACACCTTC.

V is TRBV28 and J is TRBJ1-1; a possible D gene is TRBD1 (5 bases). Trimming pared 7 bases from V and 5 bases from J, leaving 17 bases between. The V gene's germline CDR1 is MDHEN and CDR2 SYDVKM. This CDR3 has 14 amino acids. The CDR3 nucleotides are TGTGCCAGCACCCTCGGGGGGGTTCGGACTGAAGCTTTCTTT. Protein product: CASTLGGVRTEAFF.

This chain joins TRBV6-1 and TRBJ1-5; D is possibly TRBD1 (5 bases). CDR1 is MNHNS and CDR2 is SASEGT in the germline V gene. CDR3 length: 14 amino acids. Trimming stripped 1 base from V and 9 bases from J, with 13 bases between. CDR3 DNA: TGTGCCAGCAGTGAAGAGGGGAGGCGCGGGCCCCAGCATTTT. It is translated as CASSEEGRRGPQHF.

This chain connects TRBV7-9 to TRBJ1-2, with 7 bases matching TRBD1. The J segment lost 8 bases and the V segment lost 11 bases, leaving 20 bases of the junction unmatched. Germline-derived CDR1 and CDR2 are SEHNR and FQNEAQ (reference sequence). The CDR3 loop spans 15 amino acids. CDR3 loop: CASAGQTGSLSGYTF. The DNA of the CDR3 is TGTGCCTCCGCCGGCCAGACAGGGTCCCTAAGCGGCTACACCTTC. The full variable domain, in which reference TRBV7-9 and TRBJ1-2 provide the parts outside the CDR3, is DTGVSQNPRHKITKRGQNVTFRCDPISEHNRLYWYRQTLGQGPEFLTYFQNEAQLEKSRLLSDRFSAERPKGSFSTLEIQRTEQGDSAMYLCASAGQTGSLSGYTFGSGTRLTVV.

This chain connects TRBV4-1 to TRBJ1-2, with TRBD1 identical over 7 bases. CDR1 is MGHRA, CDR2 YSYEKL, per germline. The V gene end was trimmed by 1 base and the J gene end by 7 bases; junction bases not matched to a gene: 12. The length of the CDR3 is 16 residues. The DNA of the CDR3 is TGCGCCAGCAGCCAAGCCGACCGGACAGGAGAGGTTGGCTACACCTTC. Amino acids: CASSQADRTGEVGYTF.

V and J are TRBV18 and TRBJ2-7, with 7 nucleotides matching TRBD1. Germline values: CDR1 KGHSH, CDR2 LQKENI. V lost 2 bases, J lost 7 bases, and 2 bases stayed unmatched. The CDR3 is made up of 12 amino acids. The CDR3 spells CASSPTGEEQYF. For the CDR3, the DNA is TGTGCCAGCTCACCAACAGGGGAAGAGCAGTACTTC.

This chain joins TRBV3-1 (or the pseudogene TRBV3-2) and TRBJ1-2; D is perhaps TRBD1 (6 bases). Trimming cost V 1 base and J 8 bases, with 11 bases left between them. This CDR3 has 13 residues. Germline loops: CDR1 LGHDT, CDR2 YNNKEL (reference sequence). The CDR3 here is CASSQVGARGYTF. Written as DNA, the CDR3 is TGTGCCAGCAGCCAAGTGGGGGCCAGGGGCTACACCTTC.

The chain uses TRBV30 and TRBJ2-3, with a possible D match to TRBD2 (5 bases). V lost 0 bases and J 0 bases, leaving 10 bases between the germline ends. The CDR3 has 15 residues. From germline, CDR1 is GTSNPN and CDR2 SVGIG (reference sequence). The CDR3 DNA reads as TGTGCCTGGAGTGTAGCGGCTAGCAGCACAGATACGCAGTATTTT. It encodes CAWSVAASSTDTQYF.